This TCR beta chain was captured by sequencing in a study of blood T cell repertoires in COVID-19. Turning to the study itself: Samples taken during acute and convalescent COVID-19 were collected in the United States, Italy and Spain. T cells, B-cell-depleted T cells, or PBMCs supplied cDNA or gDNA.

Trimming shortened V by 7 bases and J by 0 bases, and 13 bases separated the two germline ends. The CDR3 extends over 15 amino acids. The germline gives CDR1 SEHNR, CDR2 FQNEAQ (reference sequence). As handled by the study authors: Reference gene primers were amplified, and this amplification served to estimate nucleated cell counts. The table came from immunoSEQ multiplex PCR; TCRdb's copy has only in-frame clones and leaves some out. From that table come the V and J calls and clone size; the DNA was used to work out D and trimming. The repertoire holds hundreds of thousands of clones, with about four fifths as singletons.

J is TRBJ1-5 and V is TRBV7-9, with D uncertain. The clonotype was recovered from a middle-aged woman with active or convalescent COVID-19. Specimen: peripheral blood. The DNA for the CDR3 is TGTGCCAGCACGCGAGGAGAAAATAGCAATCAGCCCCAGCATTTT. This translates into CASTRGENSNQPQHF.